This T cell receptor beta chain was captured in a study of graft-versus-host responses after intestinal transplantation (dated by TCRdb to the early 2020s). Turning to the overall study: Multivisceral, liver-intestinal, or isolated intestinal transplants were received by the recipients. Anti-thymocyte globulin induction was given to all recipients, followed by maintenance tacrolimus and steroids for around three years. Donor T cell macrochimerism was defined as a peak of at least 4% donor T cells among recipient peripheral blood mononuclear cells. Rather than being sequenced by the commercial service, samples from a few later patients were sequenced in-house on an Illumina MiSeq and processed with MiXCR. A cohort of some 24 intestinal transplant recipients, including one retransplant, was enrolled, and 3 patients lacking pretransplant specimens were excluded. After intestinal transplantation, graft-versus-host and host-versus-graft alloreactive T cell clones in the graft, circulation and bone marrow were tracked using bulk TCR-beta CDR3 sequencing. Alloreactive clones were identified by sequencing pre-transplant mixed lymphocyte reaction products and comparing these products with unstimulated pre-transplant donor and recipient T cells.

Relative to germline, V is 0 bases shorter and J is 3 bases shorter, with 11 bases between their ends. The germline V gene specifies LGHNA as CDR1 and YNFKEQ as CDR2. The CDR3 numbers 15 residues from cysteine through phenylalanine. Only the CDR3 portion is preserved as DNA: 45 bases, with reading frame beginning at the first base. As regards this clone: No antigen is known for it. The record has no base qualities; no much larger clone is one base away.

Receptor libraries were prepared by the immunoSEQ multiplex PCR assay. For most patients, high-throughput TCR-beta CDR3 sequencing of genomic DNA was performed by Adaptive Biotechnologies. The authors processed their data as follows. Adaptive's ImmunoSEQ software was the source of the TCR sequencing data for around 20 patients, while a few other patients were processed with MiXCR and VDJtools. CDR3 nucleotide sequences shared between donor and recipient were removed because their origin could not be assigned. Alloreactive clones required at least 2-fold expansion over unstimulated cells and minimum CFSE-low frequency of 0.002% (template counts) or 0.001% (read counts). Mappable clones were those detected in sequenced pre-transplant spleen, lymph node, or MLR CFSE-low populations of the donor or recipient. Cumulative frequency of alloreactive clones was calculated as a percentage of all sequences weighted by copy number. Here the immuneACCESS table is served through TCRdb, limited to in-frame sequences with V and J called. Missing clones are a known gap in these copies; in checked studies unresolved V genes cover under half, and the rest lacks a known reason. The V and J calls and clone size were taken over from that table, and D and trimming were inferred from the DNA. The sample contains about 63,000 clones, 75% to 90% of them found a single time. The ten largest clones capture about 1.6% of the sample.

Overall study results and their limits: Early after transplant, peak levels of circulating GvH clones were associated with declines in HvG clones. GvH clones were detected in recipient bone marrow, and some of these GvH clones were observed earlier in ileal mucosa or blood, consistent with an intestinal mucosal origin. The conclusions were limited by the relatively low number and heterogeneity of the intestinal transplant patients. High GvH to HvG T cell clonal ratios were observed in the allografts of patients with donor T cell macrochimerism.

Intraepithelial and lamina propria lymphocytes were isolated from graft specimens using dithiothreitol, EDTA incubations and collagenase D digestion. Bulk TCR-beta sequencing was performed on serial intestinal graft biopsy specimens collected as late as 600 days after transplant. The source of this sequence is a human patient who received an intestinal transplant, so some T cells may come from the graft donor. Here the chain combines TRBV4-2 and TRBJ1-2; the best D guess is TRBD1, with 6 bases matching. This material consisted of ileum tissue, taken roughly 54 weeks after transplant. The CDR3 reads as follows: CASSQDTGGDYGYTF. DNA sequence: TGTGCCAGCAGCCAAGATACCGGGGGCGACTATGGCTACACCTTC.